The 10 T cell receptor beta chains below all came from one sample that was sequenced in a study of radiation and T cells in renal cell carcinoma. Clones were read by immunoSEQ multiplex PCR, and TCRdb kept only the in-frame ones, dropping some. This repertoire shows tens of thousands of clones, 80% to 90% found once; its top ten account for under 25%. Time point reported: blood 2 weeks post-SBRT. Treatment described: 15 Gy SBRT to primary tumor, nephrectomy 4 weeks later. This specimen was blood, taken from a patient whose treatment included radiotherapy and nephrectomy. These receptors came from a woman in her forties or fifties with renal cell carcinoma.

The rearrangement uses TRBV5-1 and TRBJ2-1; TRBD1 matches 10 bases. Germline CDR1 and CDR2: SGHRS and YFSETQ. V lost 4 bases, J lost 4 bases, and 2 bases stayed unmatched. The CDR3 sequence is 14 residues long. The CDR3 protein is CASSKGQGYNEQFF. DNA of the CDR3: TGCGCCAGCAGCAAGGGACAGGGGTACAATGAGCAGTTCTTC. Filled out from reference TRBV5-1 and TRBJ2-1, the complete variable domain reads KAGVTQTPRYLIKTRGQQVTLSCSPISGHRSVSWYQQTPGQGLQFLFEYFSETQRNKGNFPGRFSGRQFSNSRSEMNVSTLELGDSALYLCASSKGQGYNEQFFGPGTRLTVL.

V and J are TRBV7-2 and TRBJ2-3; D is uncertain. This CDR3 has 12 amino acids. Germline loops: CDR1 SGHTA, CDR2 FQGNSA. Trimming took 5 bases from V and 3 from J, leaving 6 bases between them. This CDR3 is CASSPTTDTQYF. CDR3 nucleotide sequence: TGTGCCAGCAGCCCCACGACAGATACGCAGTATTTT.

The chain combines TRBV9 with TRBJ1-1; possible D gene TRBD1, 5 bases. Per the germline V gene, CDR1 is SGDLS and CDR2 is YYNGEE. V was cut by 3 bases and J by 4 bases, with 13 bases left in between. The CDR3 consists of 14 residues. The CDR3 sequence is CASSAGDLVTEAFF. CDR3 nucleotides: TGTGCCAGCAGCGCTGGGGACCTCGTCACTGAAGCTTTCTTT.

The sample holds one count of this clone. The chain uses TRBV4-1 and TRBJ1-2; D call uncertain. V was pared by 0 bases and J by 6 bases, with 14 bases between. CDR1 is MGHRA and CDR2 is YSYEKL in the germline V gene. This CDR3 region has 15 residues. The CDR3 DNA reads TGCGCCAGCAGCCAAGATCGTCTAGGAGGGCATGGCTACACCTTC. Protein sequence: CASSQDRLGGHGYTF.

The CDR3 protein is CASTHRLGPLGPNVLTF. The CDR3 DNA reads TGTGCCAGCACCCACCGCCTGGGTCCTCTGGGGCCCAACGTCCTGACTTTC. The chain combines TRBV2 with TRBJ2-6; tentatively, D is TRBD1 (5 bases). V lost 7 bases and J lost 8, with 24 bases in between. Germline CDR1 is SNHLY and CDR2 is FYNNEI. The CDR3 consists of 17 residues.

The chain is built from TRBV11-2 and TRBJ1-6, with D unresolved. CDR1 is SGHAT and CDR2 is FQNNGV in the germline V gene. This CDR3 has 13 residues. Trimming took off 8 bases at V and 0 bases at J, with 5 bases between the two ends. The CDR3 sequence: CASASSYNSPLHF. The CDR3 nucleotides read TGTGCCAGCGCAAGCTCCTATAATTCACCCCTCCACTTT.

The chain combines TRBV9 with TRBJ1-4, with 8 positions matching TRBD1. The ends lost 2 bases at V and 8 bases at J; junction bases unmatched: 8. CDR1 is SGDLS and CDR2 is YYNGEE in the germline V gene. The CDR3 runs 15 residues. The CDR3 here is CASSVEAGGVEKLFF. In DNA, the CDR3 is TGTGCCAGCAGCGTTGAGGCAGGGGGCGTAGAAAAACTGTTTTTT.

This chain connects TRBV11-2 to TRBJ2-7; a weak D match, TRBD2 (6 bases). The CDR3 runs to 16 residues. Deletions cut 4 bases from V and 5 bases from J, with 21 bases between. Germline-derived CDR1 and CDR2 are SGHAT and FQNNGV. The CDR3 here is CASSSRGSESSDEQYF. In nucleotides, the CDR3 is TGTGCCAGCAGCTCCCGAGGCAGTGAGTCTAGCGACGAGCAGTACTTC.

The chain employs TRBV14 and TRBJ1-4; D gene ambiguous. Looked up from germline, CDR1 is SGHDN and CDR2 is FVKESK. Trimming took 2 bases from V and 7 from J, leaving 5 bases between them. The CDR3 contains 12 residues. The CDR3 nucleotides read TGTGCCAGCAGCCAACGGGGTGAAAAACTGTTTTTT. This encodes CASSQRGEKLFF.

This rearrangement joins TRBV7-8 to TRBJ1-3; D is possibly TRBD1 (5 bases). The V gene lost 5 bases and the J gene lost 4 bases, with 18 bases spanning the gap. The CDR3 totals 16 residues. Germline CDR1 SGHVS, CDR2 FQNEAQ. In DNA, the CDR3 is TGTGCCAGCAGCACCAACCCGCCGGGGCAAGGAAACACCATATATTTT. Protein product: CASSTNPPGQGNTIYF.